This TCR beta chain was sequenced during a study of beta chain features in type 1 diabetes. Overall study results and limits: Researchers report that Type 1 diabetes patients had moderately but significantly shorter TCRB CDR3s across all four CD4+ subsets.

All of the isolated RNA was reverse transcribed, so expressed TCRB transcripts were sequenced. Assay used: immunoSEQ multiplex PCR; TCRdb lists only in-frame clones, some missing. The data contain around 400,000 clones, approximately 15% of them singletons. The CDR3 totals 16 residues. Germline V CDR1 and CDR2: GTSNPN, SVGIG (reference sequence). The V and J ends lost 5 bases and 4 bases respectively, with 21 bases between them. About this clone: Its antigen is currently unknown.

The material sequenced was naive CD4+ T cells from blood. The receptor was isolated from a woman between 18 and 30 years old in good health. The V gene is TRBV30, the J gene TRBJ2-1; a weak D match, TRBD1 (5 bases). CDR3: CAWQRGQDGPYNEQFF. The CDR3 coding sequence is TGTGCCTGGCAAAGGGGTCAGGACGGCCCTTACAATGAGCAGTTCTTC. The whole variable domain, remainder taken from reference TRBV30 and TRBJ2-1, is SQTIHQWPATLVQPVGSPLSLECTVEGTSNPNLYWYRQAAGRGLQLLFYSVGIGQISSEVPQNLSASRPQDRQFILSSKKLLLSDSGFYLCAWQRGQDGPYNEQFFGPGTRLTVL.